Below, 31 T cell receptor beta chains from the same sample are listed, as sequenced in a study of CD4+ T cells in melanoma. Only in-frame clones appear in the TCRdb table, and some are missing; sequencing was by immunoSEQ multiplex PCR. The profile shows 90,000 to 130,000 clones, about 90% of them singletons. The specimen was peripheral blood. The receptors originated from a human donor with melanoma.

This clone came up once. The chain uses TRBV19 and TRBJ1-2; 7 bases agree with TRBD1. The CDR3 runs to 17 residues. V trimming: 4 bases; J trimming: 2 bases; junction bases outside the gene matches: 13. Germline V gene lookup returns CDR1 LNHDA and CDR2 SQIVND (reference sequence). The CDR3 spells CASSTRQHRGQNYGYTF. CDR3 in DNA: TGTGCCAGTAGTACTCGACAACACAGGGGACAGAACTATGGCTACACCTTC.

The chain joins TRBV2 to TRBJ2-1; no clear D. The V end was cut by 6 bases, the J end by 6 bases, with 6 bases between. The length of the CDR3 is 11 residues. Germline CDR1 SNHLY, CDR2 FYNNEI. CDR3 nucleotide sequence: TGTGCCAGCAGGACGGGCAATGAGCAGTTCTTC. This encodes CASRTGNEQFF.

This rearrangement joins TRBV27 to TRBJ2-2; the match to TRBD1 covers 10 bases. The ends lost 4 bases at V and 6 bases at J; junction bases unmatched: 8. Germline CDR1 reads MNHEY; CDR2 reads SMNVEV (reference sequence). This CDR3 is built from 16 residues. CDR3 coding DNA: TGTGCCAGCAGTTCCGCTATTGGACAGGGGGCCGGGGAGCTGTTTTTT. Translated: CASSSAIGQGAGELFF.

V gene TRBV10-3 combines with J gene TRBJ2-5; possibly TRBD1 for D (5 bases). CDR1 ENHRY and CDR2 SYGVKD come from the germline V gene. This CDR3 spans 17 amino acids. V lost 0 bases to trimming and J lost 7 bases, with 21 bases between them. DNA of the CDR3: TGTGCCATCAGTGAGTCTACAGGCCTCTCCCCCTCGGGGACCCAGTACTTC. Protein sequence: CAISESTGLSPSGTQYF.

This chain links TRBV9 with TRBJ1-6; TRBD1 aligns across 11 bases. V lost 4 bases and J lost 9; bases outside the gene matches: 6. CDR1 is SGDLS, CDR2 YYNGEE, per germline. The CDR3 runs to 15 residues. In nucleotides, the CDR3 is TGTGCCAGCAGCCTAGGGGGACAGGGGGGTTCACCCCTCCACTTT. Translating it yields CASSLGGQGGSPLHF.

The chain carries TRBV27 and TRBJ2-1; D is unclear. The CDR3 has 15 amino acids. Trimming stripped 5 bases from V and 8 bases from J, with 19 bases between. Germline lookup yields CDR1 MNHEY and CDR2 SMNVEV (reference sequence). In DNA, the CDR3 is TGTGCCAGCAGTCCTAGTAGCAGCCCACACTATGAGCAGTTCTTC. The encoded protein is CASSPSSSPHYEQFF.

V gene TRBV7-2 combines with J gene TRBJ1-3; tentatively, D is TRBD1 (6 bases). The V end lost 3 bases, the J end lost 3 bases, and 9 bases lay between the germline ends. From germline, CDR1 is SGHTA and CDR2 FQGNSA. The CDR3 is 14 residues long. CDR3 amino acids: CASSFNRDGNTIYF. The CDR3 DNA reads TGTGCCAGCAGCTTCAACAGGGATGGAAACACCATATATTTT.

CDR3 DNA: TGTGCCAGCAGTGTGGACACACTTAACTATGGCTACACCTTC. Translation gives CASSVDTLNYGYTF. This rearrangement joins TRBV7-2 to TRBJ1-2, with D possibly TRBD1 on 5 matching bases. The V gene's germline CDR1 is SGHTA and CDR2 FQGNSA. The CDR3 runs 14 residues. V was clipped by 6 bases and J by 1 base, with 12 bases between them.

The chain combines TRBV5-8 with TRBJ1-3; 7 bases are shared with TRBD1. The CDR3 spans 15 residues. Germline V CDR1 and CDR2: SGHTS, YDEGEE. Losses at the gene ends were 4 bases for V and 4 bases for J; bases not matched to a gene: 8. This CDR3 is CASSKIPGQGNTIYF. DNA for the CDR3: TGTGCCAGCAGCAAGATACCGGGACAGGGAAACACCATATATTTT.

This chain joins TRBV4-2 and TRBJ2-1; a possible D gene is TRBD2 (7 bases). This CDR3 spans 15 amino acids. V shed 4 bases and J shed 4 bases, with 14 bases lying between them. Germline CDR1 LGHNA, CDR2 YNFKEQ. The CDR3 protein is CASSLRGGAYNEQFF. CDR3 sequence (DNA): TGTGCCAGCAGCCTACGAGGGGGGGCTTACAATGAGCAGTTCTTC.

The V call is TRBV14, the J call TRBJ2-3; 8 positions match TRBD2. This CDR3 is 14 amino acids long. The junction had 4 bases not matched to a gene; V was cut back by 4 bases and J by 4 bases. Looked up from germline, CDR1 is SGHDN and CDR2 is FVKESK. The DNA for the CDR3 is TGTGCCAGCAGCCTCAGCGGGGGTGCAGATACGCAGTATTTT. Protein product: CASSLSGGADTQYF.

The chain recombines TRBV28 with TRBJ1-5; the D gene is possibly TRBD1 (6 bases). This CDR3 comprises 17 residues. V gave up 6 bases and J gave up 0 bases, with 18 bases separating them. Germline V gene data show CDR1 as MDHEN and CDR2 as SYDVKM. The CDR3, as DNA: TGTGCCAGCAGACTGGCAGGGACACGACATAGCAATCAGCCCCAGCATTTT. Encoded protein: CASRLAGTRHSNQPQHF.

The CDR3 nucleotides read TGCGCCAGCAGCTTGAGAGGGGGTGGCACTGAAGCTTTCTTT. Amino acid sequence: CASSLRGGGTEAFF. This chain joins TRBV5-1 and TRBJ1-1; possibly TRBD1 for D (6 bases). V lost 1 base and J 4 bases, leaving 11 bases between the germline ends. The CDR3 sequence is 14 residues long. CDR1 is SGHRS, CDR2 YFSETQ, per germline. Combining the CDR3 with reference TRBV5-1 and TRBJ1-1 gives the whole variable domain KAGVTQTPRYLIKTRGQQVTLSCSPISGHRSVSWYQQTPGQGLQFLFEYFSETQRNKGNFPGRFSGRQFSNSRSEMNVSTLELGDSALYLCASSLRGGGTEAFFGQGTRLTVV.

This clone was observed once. The DNA of the CDR3 is TGTGCCAGCACCCCACAGGAGTTGAACACTGAAGCTTTCTTT. Residues: CASTPQELNTEAFF. The chain links TRBV6-6 to TRBJ1-1, with D maybe TRBD1 (5 bases). This CDR3 spans 14 amino acids. From germline, CDR1 is MNHNY and CDR2 SVGAGI (reference sequence). The V end lost 7 bases, the J end lost 0 bases, and 12 bases lay between the germline ends.

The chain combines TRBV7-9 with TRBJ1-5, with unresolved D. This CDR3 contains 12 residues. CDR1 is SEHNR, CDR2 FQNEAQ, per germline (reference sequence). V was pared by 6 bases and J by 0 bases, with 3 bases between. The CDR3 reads CASSNSNQPQHF. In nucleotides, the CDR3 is TGTGCCAGCAGTAATAGCAATCAGCCCCAGCATTTT.

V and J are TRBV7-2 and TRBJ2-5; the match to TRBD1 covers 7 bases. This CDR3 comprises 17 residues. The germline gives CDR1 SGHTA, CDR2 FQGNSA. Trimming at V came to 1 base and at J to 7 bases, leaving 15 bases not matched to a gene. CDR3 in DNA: TGTGCCAGCAGCTTAGATTCAGGGACAGCCAGCTGGGGGACCCAGTACTTC. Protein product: CASSLDSGTASWGTQYF.

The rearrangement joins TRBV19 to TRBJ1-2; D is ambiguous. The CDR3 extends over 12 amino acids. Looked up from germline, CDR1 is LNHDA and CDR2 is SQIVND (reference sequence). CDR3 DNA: TGTGCATGTGGAGGTGGCTCCTATGGCTACACCTTC. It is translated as CACGGGSYGYTF. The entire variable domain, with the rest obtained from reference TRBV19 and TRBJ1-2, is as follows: DGGITQSPKYLFRKEGQNVTLSCEQNLNHDAMYWYRQDPGQGLRLIYYSQIVNDFQKGDIAEGYSVSREKKESFPLTVTSAQKNPTAFYLCACGGGSYGYTFGSGTRLTVV.

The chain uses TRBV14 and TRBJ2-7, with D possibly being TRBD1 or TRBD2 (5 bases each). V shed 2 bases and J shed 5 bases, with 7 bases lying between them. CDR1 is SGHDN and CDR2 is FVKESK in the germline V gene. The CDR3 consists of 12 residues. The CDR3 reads CASSQRGHEQYF. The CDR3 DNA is TGTGCCAGCAGCCAACGGGGCCACGAGCAGTACTTC.

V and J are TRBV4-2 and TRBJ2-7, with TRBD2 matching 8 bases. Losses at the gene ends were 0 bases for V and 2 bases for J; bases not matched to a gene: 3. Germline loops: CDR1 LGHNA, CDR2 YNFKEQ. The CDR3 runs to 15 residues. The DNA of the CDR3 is TGTGCCAGCAGCCAAGATTCGGGAGGGCCCTACGAGCAGTACTTC. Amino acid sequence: CASSQDSGGPYEQYF.

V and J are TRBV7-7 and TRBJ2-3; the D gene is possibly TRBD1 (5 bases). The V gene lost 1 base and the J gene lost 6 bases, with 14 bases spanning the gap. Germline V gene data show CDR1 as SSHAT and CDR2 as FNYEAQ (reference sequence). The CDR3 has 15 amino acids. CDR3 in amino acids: CASSLGGRESDTQYF. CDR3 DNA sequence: TGTGCCAGCAGCTTAGGCGGCAGGGAATCTGATACGCAGTATTTT.

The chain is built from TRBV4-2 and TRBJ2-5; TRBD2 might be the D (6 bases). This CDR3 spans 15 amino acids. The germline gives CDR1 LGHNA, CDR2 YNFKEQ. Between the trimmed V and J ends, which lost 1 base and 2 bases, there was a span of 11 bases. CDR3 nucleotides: TGTGCCAGCAGCCAAGGGGGGGAGCGACAAGAGACCCAGTACTTC. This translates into CASSQGGERQETQYF.

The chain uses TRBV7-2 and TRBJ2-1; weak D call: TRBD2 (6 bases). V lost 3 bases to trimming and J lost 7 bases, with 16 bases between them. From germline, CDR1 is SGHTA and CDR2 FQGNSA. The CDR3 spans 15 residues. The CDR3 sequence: CASSFSPEGWNEQFF. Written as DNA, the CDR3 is TGTGCCAGCAGCTTTTCTCCGGAGGGGTGGAATGAGCAGTTCTTC.

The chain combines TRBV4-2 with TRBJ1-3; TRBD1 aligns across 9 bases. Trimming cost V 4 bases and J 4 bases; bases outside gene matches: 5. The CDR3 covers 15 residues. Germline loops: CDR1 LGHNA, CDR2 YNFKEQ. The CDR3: CASSPGQGAGNTIYF. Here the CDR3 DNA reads TGTGCCAGCAGCCCGGGACAGGGCGCAGGAAACACCATATATTTT.

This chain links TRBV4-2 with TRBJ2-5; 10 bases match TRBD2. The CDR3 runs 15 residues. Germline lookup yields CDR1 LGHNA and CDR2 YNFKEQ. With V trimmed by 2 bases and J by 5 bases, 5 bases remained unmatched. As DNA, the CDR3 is TGTGCCAGCAGCCAAAGCGGGGGGGGCCGGGAGACCCAGTACTTC. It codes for CASSQSGGGRETQYF.

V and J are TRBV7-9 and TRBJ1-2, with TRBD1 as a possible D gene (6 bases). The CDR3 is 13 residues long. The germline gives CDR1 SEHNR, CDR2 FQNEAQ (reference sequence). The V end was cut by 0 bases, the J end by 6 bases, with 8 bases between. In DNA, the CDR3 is TGTGCCAGCAGCTTAGCTGAGGGGGATGGCTACACCTTC. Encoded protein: CASSLAEGDGYTF. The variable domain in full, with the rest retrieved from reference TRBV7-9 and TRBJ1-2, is DTGVSQNPRHKITKRGQNVTFRCDPISEHNRLYWYRQTLGQGPEFLTYFQNEAQLEKSRLLSDRFSAERPKGSFSTLEIQRTEQGDSAMYLCASSLAEGDGYTFGSGTRLTVV.

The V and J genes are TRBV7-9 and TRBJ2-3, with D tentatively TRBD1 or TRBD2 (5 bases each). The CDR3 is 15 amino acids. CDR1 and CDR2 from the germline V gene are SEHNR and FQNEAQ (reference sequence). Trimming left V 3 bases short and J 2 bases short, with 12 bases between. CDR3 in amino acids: CASSLLAGFTDTQYF. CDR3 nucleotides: TGTGCCAGCAGCTTGCTAGCAGGGTTCACAGATACGCAGTATTTT. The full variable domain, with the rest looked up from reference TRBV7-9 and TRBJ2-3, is DTGVSQNPRHKITKRGQNVTFRCDPISEHNRLYWYRQTLGQGPEFLTYFQNEAQLEKSRLLSDRFSAERPKGSFSTLEIQRTEQGDSAMYLCASSLLAGFTDTQYFGPGTRLTVL.

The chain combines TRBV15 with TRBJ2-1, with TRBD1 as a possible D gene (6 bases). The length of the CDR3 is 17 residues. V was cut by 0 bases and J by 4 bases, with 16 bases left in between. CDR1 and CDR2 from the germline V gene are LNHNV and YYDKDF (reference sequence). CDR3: CATSRELTGTTYNEQFF. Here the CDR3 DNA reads TGTGCCACCAGCAGAGAGCTCACCGGGACAACTTACAATGAGCAGTTCTTC.

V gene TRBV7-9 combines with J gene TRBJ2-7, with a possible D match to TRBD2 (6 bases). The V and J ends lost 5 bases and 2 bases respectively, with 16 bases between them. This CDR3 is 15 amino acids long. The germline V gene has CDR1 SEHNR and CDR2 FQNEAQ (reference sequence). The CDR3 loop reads CASSDDSGSAYEQYF. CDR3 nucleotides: TGTGCCAGCAGCGACGACAGCGGGTCAGCCTACGAGCAGTACTTC.

The CDR3 DNA sequence: TGTGCCAGCAGTCCGATAGCGGGAGGGCCGGCGGATACGCAGTATTTT. This sequence encodes CASSPIAGGPADTQYF. The J gene is TRBJ2-3, the V gene TRBV28, with 11 bases lining up with TRBD2. This CDR3 has 16 residues. The V and J ends lost 5 bases and 6 bases, in that order; junction bases with no gene match: 10. Germline lookup yields CDR1 MDHEN and CDR2 SYDVKM.

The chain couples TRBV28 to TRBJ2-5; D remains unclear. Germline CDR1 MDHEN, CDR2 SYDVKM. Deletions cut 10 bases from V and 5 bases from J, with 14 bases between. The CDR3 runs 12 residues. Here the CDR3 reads CATAFTAETQYF. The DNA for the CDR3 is TGTGCCACCGCGTTTACTGCGGAGACCCAGTACTTC.

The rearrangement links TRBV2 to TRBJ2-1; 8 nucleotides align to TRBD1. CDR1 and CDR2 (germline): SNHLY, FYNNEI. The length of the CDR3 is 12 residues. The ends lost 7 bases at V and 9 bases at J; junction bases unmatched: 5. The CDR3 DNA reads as TGTGCCAGCATGGGGACAGGTAGTGAGCAGTTCTTC. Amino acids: CASMGTGSEQFF.